This T cell receptor (beta chain) was sequenced during a study of CD8+CD57+ T cells in acquired aplastic anemia. Study details: Sorted CD4+ plus CD8+ cells gave DNA averaging about 3.2 ug. Healthy donors yielded 8.5 million to 13 million CD4+ cell reads on average. Study outcomes and limitations: Twenty-nine CD8+ CDR3 sequences were shared between patients and controls. Controls and patients did not differ significantly in CD8+ Simpson's diversity.

Remarks on this clonotype: The antigen is not known.

Genomic DNA served as template for TCR beta VDJ and CDR3 profiling. From the reads, TCRdb called clonotypes with MiXCR, one entry per CDR3 protein. The table shows around 200,000 distinct CDR3 sequences, with approximately 49% occurring only once. Trimming took off 4 bases at V and 9 bases at J, with 18 bases between the two ends. The CDR3 length is 13 residues. From germline, CDR1 is DFQATT and CDR2 SNEGSKA (reference sequence). The TCR comes from a human donor in good health, serving as a control. Material for sequencing was sorted CD4+, CD8+, or CD8+CD57+ T cells (not recorded which) from PBMCs. V and J are TRBV20-1 and TRBJ2-5; possible D gene TRBD2, 7 bases. CDR3 DNA: TGCAGTGCTATACCGGGGGGCGCGGGCGCCCAGTACTTC. Translated: CSAIPGGAGAQYF.